This T cell receptor (beta chain) comes out of a study of beta chain features in type 1 diabetes. The ends were cut back, 7 bases at V and 3 bases at J, with 17 bases in the middle. The CDR3 is 14 amino acids. Per germline, CDR1 SQVTM and CDR2 ANQGSEA. Expressed TCRB transcripts were sequenced because the entire RNA isolate underwent reverse transcription. Clones were sequenced by immunoSEQ multiplex PCR, and TCRdb holds only the in-frame ones, with some missing. Of around 240,000 clones in the sample, over 65% were seen once. The rearrangement joins TRBV29-1 to TRBJ2-3, with a possible D match to TRBD2 (5 bases). The sequenced sample was naive CD4+ T cells from blood. The clonotype comes from a man aged 25-45 years in good health. CDR3 nucleotide sequence: TGCAGCGCCCCTGGTACCGGAGGTACAGATACGCAGTATTTT. Protein product: CSAPGTGGTDTQYF.